The 10 T cell receptor beta chains reported below all come from one sample, sequenced in a study of a mutant IDH1 vaccine in newly diagnosed glioma. These receptors have no known antigen. The protocol was immunoSEQ multiplex PCR, while the TCRdb copy is restricted to in-frame clones and leaves out a portion. The sample lists roughly 26,000 clones; over 65% were seen once. Described time point: week 35, safety follow-up. Topical imiquimod accompanied each vaccine dose, which consisted of 300 ug of mutant IDH1 20-mer peptide. Sequences were derived from PBMCs, sampled from a glioma patient whose treatment included an IDH1 peptide vaccine. These receptors were obtained from a young man with glioma.

V is TRBV7-9 and J is TRBJ2-1; D possibly corresponds to TRBD2 (7 bases). V was trimmed by 7 bases and J by 7 bases, leaving 20 bases between them. Germline V gives CDR1 SEHNR, CDR2 FQNEAQ (reference sequence). The CDR3 has 15 residues. The CDR3 reads CASTPEGGDWNEQFF. For the CDR3, the DNA is TGTGCCAGCACTCCAGAGGGGGGGGATTGGAATGAGCAGTTCTTC.

This chain links TRBV9 with TRBJ2-5, with TRBD1 matching over 8 bases. The J segment lost 4 bases and the V segment lost 0 bases, leaving 5 bases of the junction unmatched. This CDR3 is 15 amino acids long. Germline V CDR1 and CDR2: SGDLS, YYNGEE. In DNA form, the CDR3 reads TGTGCCAGCAGCGTAGGGGACAGGAGCTCAGAGACCCAGTACTTC. Protein sequence: CASSVGDRSSETQYF.

This chain uses TRBV7-2 with TRBJ2-2; 8 bases align to TRBD2. J lost 5 bases, V lost 0 bases, and 5 bases had no gene match. The CDR3 extends over 16 amino acids. Germline V gene data show CDR1 as SGHTA and CDR2 as FQGNSA. CDR3 nucleotides: TGTGCCAGCAGCTTAGCAGCGGGGGCGGGTACCGGGGAGCTGTTTTTT. This encodes CASSLAAGAGTGELFF.

The chain employs TRBV5-4 and TRBJ2-1, with 11 bases aligning to TRBD2. Germline lookup yields CDR1 SGHNT and CDR2 YYREEE (reference sequence). V gave up 5 bases and J gave up 0 bases; unmatched junction bases: 4. This CDR3 spans 16 amino acids. The CDR3 sequence is CASRDSGRVSYNEQFF. CDR3 bases: TGTGCCAGCAGGGATAGCGGGAGGGTCTCCTACAATGAGCAGTTCTTC.

The CDR3 region has the DNA TGTGCCAGTAGGGAGGGCAGTCGCCCGAACACTGAAGCTTTCTTT. This sequence encodes CASREGSRPNTEAFF. The chain couples TRBV19 to TRBJ1-1; D unclear. The length of the CDR3 is 15 residues. Germline CDR1 is LNHDA and CDR2 is SQIVND (reference sequence). Deletions cut 6 bases from V and 1 base from J, with 15 bases between.

The chain recombines TRBV18 with TRBJ1-1; 8 positions agree with TRBD1. The CDR3 extends over 14 amino acids. The V gene's germline CDR1 is KGHSH and CDR2 LQKENI. J was trimmed by 4 bases and V by 3 bases; bases with no gene match: 4. CDR3: CASSPTGVGTEAFF. The CDR3 DNA is TGTGCCAGCTCACCGACAGGGGTGGGCACTGAAGCTTTCTTT.

This clone was observed a handful of times. The rearrangement links TRBV30 to TRBJ1-4; TRBD1 aligns across 10 bases. The germline V gene has CDR1 GTSNPN and CDR2 SVGIG (reference sequence). CDR3 length: 18 residues. The V segment lost 0 bases and the J segment 0 bases; nucleotides outside the gene matches: 7. The CDR3 loop reads CAWSVWTGGRSTNEKLFF. CDR3 in DNA: TGTGCCTGGAGTGTTTGGACAGGGGGACGGTCAACTAATGAAAAACTGTTTTTT.

The V gene is TRBV5-1, the J gene TRBJ1-5, with a possible D match to TRBD1 (6 bases). Per germline, CDR1 SGHRS and CDR2 YFSETQ. The CDR3 length is 14 residues. The germline V and J ends were trimmed by 1 base and 6 bases, with 11 bases remaining between them. DNA of the CDR3: TGCGCCAGCAGCTTGACGGGGGCCGGTCAGCCCCAGCATTTT. Its translation is CASSLTGAGQPQHF.

CDR3 amino acids: CASSPGGVGSPLHF. CDR3 bases: TGTGCCAGCAGCCCGGGGGGGGTTGGTTCACCCCTCCACTTT. The chain has TRBV7-9 and TRBJ1-6; the D gene is possibly TRBD1 (5 bases). The V gene lost 5 bases and the J gene lost 9 bases, with 14 bases spanning the gap. The CDR3 runs 14 residues. The germline CDR1 and CDR2 sequences are SEHNR and FQNEAQ (reference sequence).

This clone showed up just once. This sequence joins TRBV4-1 and TRBJ2-5, with a weak D call TRBD1 (6 bases). Germline CDR1 MGHRA, CDR2 YSYEKL. V shed 3 bases and J shed 0 bases, with 14 bases lying between them. CDR3 size: 16 residues. CDR3 protein: CASSQAGAQYQETQYF. CDR3 nucleotides: TGCGCCAGCAGCCAGGCAGGGGCTCAGTACCAAGAGACCCAGTACTTC.